These 3 T cell receptor beta chains were all obtained from the same sample, sequenced in a study of cytotoxic CD8 clonotypes in ibrutinib-treated CLL. Here immunoSEQ multiplex PCR was the method, and the copy in TCRdb shows in-frame clones only, minus some. The table records fewer than 400,000 clones, 67% of them present only once. The material was PBMCs, obtained after 36 months of ibrutinib treatment. The receptors shown here come from a human donor with chronic lymphocytic leukemia.

Remarks on this clone: Different DNA sequences within this sample yield the same CDR3. This rearrangement joins TRBV29-1 to TRBJ1-1, with D unclear. The CDR3 runs to 11 residues. From germline, CDR1 is SQVTM and CDR2 ANQGSEA. V shed 1 base and J shed 4 bases, with 4 bases lying between them. This CDR3 is CSVEGGTEAFF. In DNA, the CDR3 is TGCAGCGTTGAAGGGGGCACTGAAGCTTTCTTT.

V gene TRBV21-1 combines with J gene TRBJ2-1; the listed D gene, TRBD2, was not tested against the DNA. TRBV21-1 is tagged as a pseudogene. The CDR3 sequence is 16 residues long. The CDR3 sequence is CASSTITGVTYNEQFF. The CDR3 nucleotides read TGTGCCAGCAGCACAATCACGGGGGTAACCTACAATGAGCAGTTCTTC.

The chain links TRBV6-4 to TRBJ2-1; D perhaps matches TRBD2 (5 bases). The germline V and J ends were trimmed by 3 bases and 6 bases, with 12 bases remaining between them. Looked up from germline, CDR1 is MRHNA and CDR2 is SNTAGT. The CDR3 has 14 residues. Here the CDR3 reads CASSEAEEFNEQFF. The CDR3 DNA reads TGTGCCAGCAGTGAAGCGGAGGAATTCAATGAGCAGTTCTTC.